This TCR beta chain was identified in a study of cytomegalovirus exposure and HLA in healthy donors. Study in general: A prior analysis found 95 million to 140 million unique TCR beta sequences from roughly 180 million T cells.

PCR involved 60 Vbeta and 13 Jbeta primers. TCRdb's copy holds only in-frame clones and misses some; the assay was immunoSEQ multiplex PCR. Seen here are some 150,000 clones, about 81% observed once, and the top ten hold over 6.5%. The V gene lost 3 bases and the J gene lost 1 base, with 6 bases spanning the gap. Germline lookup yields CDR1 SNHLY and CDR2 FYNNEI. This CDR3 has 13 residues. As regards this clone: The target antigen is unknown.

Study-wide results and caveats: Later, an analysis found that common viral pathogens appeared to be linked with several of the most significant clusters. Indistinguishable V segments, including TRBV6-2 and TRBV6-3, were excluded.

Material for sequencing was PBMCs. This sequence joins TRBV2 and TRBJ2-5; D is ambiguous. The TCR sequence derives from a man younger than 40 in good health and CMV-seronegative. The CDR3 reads CASSDEFQETQYF. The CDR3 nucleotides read TGTGCCAGCAGTGATGAGTTCCAAGAGACCCAGTACTTC.